The 15 T cell receptor beta chains reported below all come from one sample, sequenced in a study of T cells in Graves' hyperthyroidism and ophthalmopathy. Amplification of TCR beta CDR3 regions used RNA as the template. The study used the HTBI primer set for a first-round RT-PCR of the TCR CDR3. TCRdb recomputed calls from the multiplex PCR reads with MiXCR, one row per CDR3 protein. This repertoire shows 300,000 to 450,000 distinct CDR3 sequences, about 15% found once; its top ten account for 32%. Sequences were obtained from blood. These receptors were taken from a woman in her 30s with Graves' hyperthyroidism.

This chain uses TRBV12-3 or TRBV12-4 with TRBJ1-4; 9 positions match TRBD1. The V and J ends lost 4 bases and 8 bases, in that order; junction bases with no gene match: 8. The CDR3 has 15 residues. CDR3: CASSSRTGVLEKLFF. The CDR3 DNA follows: TGTGCCAGCAGTTCCCGGACAGGGGTTCTGGAAAAACTGTTTTTT.

The chain couples TRBV7-2 to TRBJ2-5; 12 bases align to TRBD2. The junction had 8 bases not matched to a gene; V was cut back by 1 base and J by 5 bases. CDR1 and CDR2 (germline): SGHTA, FQGNSA. This CDR3 spans 17 amino acids. The CDR3 bases are TGTGCCAGCAGCTTAGAGGTCCTAGCGGGAGGGAAGGAGACCCAGTACTTC. Amino acids: CASSLEVLAGGKETQYF.

Many counts were recorded for this clonotype. The chain uses TRBV29-1 and TRBJ2-1, with D maybe TRBD2 (7 bases). CDR3 length: 15 amino acids. Germline V CDR1 and CDR2: SQVTM, ANQGSEA. The germline V and J ends were trimmed by 7 bases and 0 bases, with 16 bases remaining between them. In DNA, the CDR3 is TGCAGCGCCGAGGGGGGGGAGGGCTCCTACAATGAGCAGTTCTTC. This sequence encodes CSAEGGEGSYNEQFF.

The CDR3 DNA follows: TGTGCCAGCAGCTTAGCGCATCTTGTTAACAGTCAAGAGACCCAGTACTTC. Protein product: CASSLAHLVNSQETQYF. The rearrangement links TRBV7-6 to TRBJ2-5; D call uncertain. Germline assignment: CDR1 SGHVS and CDR2 FNYEAQ. The CDR3 extends over 17 amino acids. V shed 0 bases and J shed 2 bases, with 16 bases lying between them. Variable domain in full (rest from reference TRBV7-6 and TRBJ2-5): GAGVSQSPRYKVTKRGQDVALRCDPISGHVSLYWYRQALGQGPEFLTYFNYEAQQDKSGLPNDRFSAERPEGSISTLTIQRTEQRDSAMYRCASSLAHLVNSQETQYFGPGTRLLVL.

There are many counts of this clonotype. In DNA, the CDR3 is TGTGCCACCCACCGTTACTCCTACGAGCAGTACTTC. This gives the protein CATHRYSYEQYF. The chain uses TRBV28 and TRBJ2-7; D unresolved. V was shortened by 10 bases and J by 0 bases, with 10 bases between the two germline ends. Germline-derived CDR1 and CDR2 are MDHEN and SYDVKM. The CDR3 is 12 residues long.

This clonotype was recorded at least ten times. The chain has TRBV20-1 and TRBJ1-2; 7 bases are a match to TRBD1. CDR1 is DFQATT, CDR2 SNEGSKA, per germline (reference sequence). This CDR3 has 13 amino acids. Here the CDR3 reads CREGDREGYGYTF. DNA of the CDR3: TGCAGGGAAGGAGACAGGGAGGGGTATGGCTACACCTTC.

This sequence joins TRBV6-5 and TRBJ1-1; TRBD1 matches at 8 bases. Germline values: CDR1 MNHEY, CDR2 SVGAGI. The CDR3 sequence is 14 residues long. V lost 2 bases to trimming and J lost 4 bases; unmatched junction nucleotides: 3. The CDR3 nucleotides read TGTGCCAGCAGTTACCCGGGGACAGGCACTGAAGCTTTCTTT. This encodes CASSYPGTGTEAFF.

This chain joins TRBV19 and TRBJ1-1; 10 bases map to TRBD1. The CDR3 sequence is 16 residues long. The germline V gene has CDR1 LNHDA and CDR2 SQIVND (reference sequence). The trim removed 5 bases at V and 2 bases at J, leaving 8 bases unmatched. CDR3 sequence reads: CASSVGTGDGNTEAFF. CDR3 DNA sequence: TGTGCCAGTAGTGTCGGGACAGGGGATGGAAACACTGAAGCTTTCTTT.

In this sample, this clonotype turned up a few times. V usage is TRBV3-1 and J usage is TRBJ1-5; no clear D gene. The CDR3 length is 16 residues. V lost 1 base and J lost 3, with 13 bases in between. Germline loops: CDR1 LGHDT, CDR2 YNNKEL (reference sequence). This chain's CDR3 is CASSQGASGANQPQHF. Written as DNA, the CDR3 is TGTGCCAGCAGCCAAGGGGCCTCAGGAGCCAATCAGCCCCAGCATTTT.

The J gene is TRBJ1-1, the V gene TRBV7-9; D gene ambiguous. The CDR3 is 14 residues long. Germline CDR1 is SEHNR and CDR2 is FQNEAQ (reference sequence). Trimming took off 2 bases at V and 7 bases at J, with 14 bases between the two ends. CDR3 amino acids: CASSLLGEVGEAFF. The CDR3 bases are TGTGCCAGCAGCTTATTGGGAGAGGTGGGTGAAGCTTTCTTT.

The chain employs TRBV6-1 and TRBJ2-7, with D possibly matching TRBD1 (6 bases). The germline CDR1 and CDR2 sequences are MNHNS and SASEGT. The CDR3 consists of 15 residues. Trimming left V 8 bases short and J 3 bases short, with 20 bases between. CDR3: CASASLGTPYYEQYF. As DNA, the CDR3 is TGTGCCAGCGCGTCCCTGGGGACACCTTACTACGAGCAGTACTTC.

The rearrangement joins TRBV10-3 to TRBJ1-1, with 8 bases identical to TRBD1. Germline-derived CDR1 and CDR2 are ENHRY and SYGVKD. After removal of 10 bases from V and 11 bases from J, the junction contained 15 bases not matched to a gene. There are 13 residues in the CDR3. The CDR3 nucleotides are TGTGCCACCACCTCTATAGGACAGGGTCACGCTTTCTTT. Translation gives CATTSIGQGHAFF.

This clonotype showed up many times. The gene calls are TRBV28 and TRBJ2-3; the D gene is possibly TRBD1 (5 bases). Germline values: CDR1 MDHEN, CDR2 SYDVKM. Trimming took 2 bases from V and 6 from J, leaving 15 bases between them. The CDR3 consists of 15 residues. CDR3 bases: TGTGCCAGCAGTTTAAGTGGGGCAAACGGGGATACGCAGTATTTT. Amino acid sequence: CASSLSGANGDTQYF.

Only a few counts were recorded for this clonotype. The chain links TRBV29-1 to TRBJ2-3; 12 bases align to TRBD2. The CDR3 totals 18 residues. Germline V gene lookup returns CDR1 SQVTM and CDR2 ANQGSEA. The V segment lost 2 bases and the J segment 4 bases; nucleotides outside the gene matches: 13. The CDR3 protein is CSVEFLAGGGIEADTQYF. The CDR3 nucleotides read TGCAGCGTTGAATTTCTAGCGGGAGGGGGTATAGAGGCAGATACGCAGTATTTT.

A few counts support this clonotype. This rearrangement joins TRBV7-8 to TRBJ2-1, with 12 nucleotides matching TRBD2. Trimming cost V 4 bases and J 5 bases; bases outside gene matches: 15. The CDR3 contains 19 residues. Germline loops: CDR1 SGHVS, CDR2 FQNEAQ. CDR3 protein: CASSYRRETSGRLNNEQFF. As DNA, the CDR3 is TGTGCCAGCAGCTACCGCCGAGAGACTAGCGGGAGACTGAACAATGAGCAGTTCTTC.